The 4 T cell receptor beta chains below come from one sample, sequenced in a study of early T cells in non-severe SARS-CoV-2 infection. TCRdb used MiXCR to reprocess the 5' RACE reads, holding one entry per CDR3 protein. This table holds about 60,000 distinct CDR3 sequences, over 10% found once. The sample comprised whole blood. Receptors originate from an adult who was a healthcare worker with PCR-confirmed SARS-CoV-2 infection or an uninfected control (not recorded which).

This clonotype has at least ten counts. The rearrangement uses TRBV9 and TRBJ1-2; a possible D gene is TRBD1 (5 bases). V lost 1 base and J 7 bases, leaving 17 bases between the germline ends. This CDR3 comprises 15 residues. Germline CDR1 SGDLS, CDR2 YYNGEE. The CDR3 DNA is TGTGCCAGCAGCGTATATGGTCAGGGTACGGGTGGCTACACCTTC. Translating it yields CASSVYGQGTGGYTF.

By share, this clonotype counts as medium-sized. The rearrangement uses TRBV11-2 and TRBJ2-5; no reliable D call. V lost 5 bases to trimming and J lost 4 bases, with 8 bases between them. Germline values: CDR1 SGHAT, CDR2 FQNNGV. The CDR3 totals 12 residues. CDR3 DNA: TGTGCCAGCAGCCCCCGACTAGAGACCCAGTACTTC. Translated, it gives CASSPRLETQYF.

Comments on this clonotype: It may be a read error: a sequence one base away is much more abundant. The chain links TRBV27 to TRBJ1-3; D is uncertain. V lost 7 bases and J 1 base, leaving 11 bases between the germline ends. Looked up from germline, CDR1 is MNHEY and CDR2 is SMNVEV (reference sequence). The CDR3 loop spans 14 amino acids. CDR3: CASNPSTSGNTIYF. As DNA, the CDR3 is TGTGCCAGCAACCCTTCAACATCTGGAAACACCATATATTTT.

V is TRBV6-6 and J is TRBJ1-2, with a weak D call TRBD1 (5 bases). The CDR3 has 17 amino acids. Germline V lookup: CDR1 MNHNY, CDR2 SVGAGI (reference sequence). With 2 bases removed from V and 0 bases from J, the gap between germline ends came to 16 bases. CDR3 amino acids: CASSYDLDNPTNYGYTF. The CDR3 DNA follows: TGTGCCAGCAGTTACGACCTGGACAATCCCACTAACTATGGCTACACCTTC.